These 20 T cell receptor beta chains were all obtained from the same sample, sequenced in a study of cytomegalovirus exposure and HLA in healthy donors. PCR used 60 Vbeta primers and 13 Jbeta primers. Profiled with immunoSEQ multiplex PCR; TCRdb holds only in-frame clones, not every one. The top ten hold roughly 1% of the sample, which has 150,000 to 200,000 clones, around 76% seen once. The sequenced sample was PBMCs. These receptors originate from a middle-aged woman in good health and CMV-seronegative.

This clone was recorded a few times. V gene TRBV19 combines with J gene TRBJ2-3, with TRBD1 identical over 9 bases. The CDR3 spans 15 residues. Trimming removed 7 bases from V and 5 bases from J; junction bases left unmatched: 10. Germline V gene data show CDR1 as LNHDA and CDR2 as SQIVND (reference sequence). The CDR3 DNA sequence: TGTGCCAGTAACCCCGGGACAGGGTCTCGAGATACGCAGTATTTT. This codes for CASNPGTGSRDTQYF.

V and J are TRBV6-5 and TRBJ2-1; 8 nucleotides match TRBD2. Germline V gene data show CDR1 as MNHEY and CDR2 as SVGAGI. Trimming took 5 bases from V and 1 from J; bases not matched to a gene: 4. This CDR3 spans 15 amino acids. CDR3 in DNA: TGTGCCAGCAGTCTCACTAGCGGATCCTACAATGAGCAGTTCTTC. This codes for CASSLTSGSYNEQFF.

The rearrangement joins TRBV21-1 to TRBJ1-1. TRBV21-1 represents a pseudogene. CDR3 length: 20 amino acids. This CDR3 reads CASSKDRGFISPSVNTEAFF. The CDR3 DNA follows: TGTGCCAGCAGCAAAGATCGGGGTTTTATCTCACCGAGCGTGAACACTGAAGCTTTCTTT.

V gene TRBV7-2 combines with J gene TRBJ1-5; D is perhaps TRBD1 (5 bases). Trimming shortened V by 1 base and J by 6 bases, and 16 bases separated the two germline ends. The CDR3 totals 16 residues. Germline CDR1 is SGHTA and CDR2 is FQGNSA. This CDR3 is CASSLGGGANLQPQHF. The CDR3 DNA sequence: TGTGCCAGCAGCTTAGGGGGGGGAGCGAATCTTCAGCCCCAGCATTTT.

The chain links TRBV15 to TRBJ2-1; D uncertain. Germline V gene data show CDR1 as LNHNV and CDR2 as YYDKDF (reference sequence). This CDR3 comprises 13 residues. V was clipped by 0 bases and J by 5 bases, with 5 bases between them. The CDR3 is CATSRDYNNEQFF. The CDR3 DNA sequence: TGTGCCACCAGCAGAGACTATAACAATGAGCAGTTCTTC.

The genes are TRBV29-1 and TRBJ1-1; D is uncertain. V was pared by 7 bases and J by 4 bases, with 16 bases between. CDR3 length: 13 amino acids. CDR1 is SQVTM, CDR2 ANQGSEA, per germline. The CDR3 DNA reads TGCAGCGCTGCACTTGGGAGGAGCACTGAAGCTTTCTTT. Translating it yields CSAALGRSTEAFF.

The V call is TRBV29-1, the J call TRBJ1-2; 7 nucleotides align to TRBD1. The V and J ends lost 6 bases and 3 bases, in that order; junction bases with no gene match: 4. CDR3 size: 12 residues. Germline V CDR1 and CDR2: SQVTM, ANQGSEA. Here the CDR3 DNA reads TGCAGCGTCACAGGGGTCGACTATGGCTACACCTTC. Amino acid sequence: CSVTGVDYGYTF.

CDR3 protein: CASMTGLANEKLFF. CDR3 nucleotides: TGTGCCAGCATGACAGGGCTGGCTAATGAAAAACTGTTTTTT. The rearrangement joins TRBV6-1 to TRBJ1-4; TRBD1 matches 7 bases. Germline assignment: CDR1 MNHNS and CDR2 SASEGT. V shed 7 bases and J 3 bases; nucleotides not matched to a gene: 5. CDR3 size: 14 residues.

Here the CDR3 DNA reads TGCAGCGTTGAAAGGGGGGGAGAGACCCAGTACTTC. Residues: CSVERGGETQYF. The chain combines TRBV29-1 with TRBJ2-5; D may be TRBD2 (7 bases). V was shortened by 2 bases and J by 4 bases, with 8 bases between the two germline ends. This CDR3 region has 12 residues. Germline CDR1 and CDR2: SQVTM and ANQGSEA.

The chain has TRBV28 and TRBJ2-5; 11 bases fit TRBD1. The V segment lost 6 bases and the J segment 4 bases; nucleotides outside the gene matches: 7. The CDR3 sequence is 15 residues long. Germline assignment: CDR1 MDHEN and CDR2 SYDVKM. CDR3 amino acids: CASRTRDRGAETQYF. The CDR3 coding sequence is TGTGCCAGCAGAACCCGGGACAGGGGGGCAGAGACCCAGTACTTC.

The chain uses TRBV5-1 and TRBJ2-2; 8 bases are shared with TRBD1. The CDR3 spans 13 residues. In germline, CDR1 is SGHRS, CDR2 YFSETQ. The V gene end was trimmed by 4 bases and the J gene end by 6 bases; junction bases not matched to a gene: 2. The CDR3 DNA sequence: TGCGCCAGCAGCCAGGGGGCATCCGGGGAGCTGTTTTTT. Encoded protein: CASSQGASGELFF.

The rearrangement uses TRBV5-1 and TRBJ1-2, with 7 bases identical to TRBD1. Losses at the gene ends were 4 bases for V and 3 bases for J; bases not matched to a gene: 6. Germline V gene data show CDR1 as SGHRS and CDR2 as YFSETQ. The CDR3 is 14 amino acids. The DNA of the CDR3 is TGCGCCAGCAGCAGAGGGGGCTTCGACTATGGCTACACCTTC. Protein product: CASSRGGFDYGYTF.

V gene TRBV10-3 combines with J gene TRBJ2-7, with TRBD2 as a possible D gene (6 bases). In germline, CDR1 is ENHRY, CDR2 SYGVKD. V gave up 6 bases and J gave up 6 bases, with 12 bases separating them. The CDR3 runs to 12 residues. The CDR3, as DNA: TGTGCCATCAGCGGGACTCCTCTCGAGCAGTACTTC. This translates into CAISGTPLEQYF.

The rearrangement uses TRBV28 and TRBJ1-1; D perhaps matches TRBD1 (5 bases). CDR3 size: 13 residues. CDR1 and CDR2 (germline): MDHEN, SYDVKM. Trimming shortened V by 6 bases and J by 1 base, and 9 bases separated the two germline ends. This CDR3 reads CASSPTGNTEAFF. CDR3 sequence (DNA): TGTGCCAGCAGCCCTACAGGGAACACTGAAGCTTTCTTT.

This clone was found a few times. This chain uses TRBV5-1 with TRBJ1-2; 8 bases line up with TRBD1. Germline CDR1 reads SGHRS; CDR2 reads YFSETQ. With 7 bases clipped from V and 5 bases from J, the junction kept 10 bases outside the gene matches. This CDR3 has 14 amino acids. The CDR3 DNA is TGCGCCAGCTTTGAAGGACAGGGTGAATATGGCTACACCTTC. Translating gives CASFEGQGEYGYTF.

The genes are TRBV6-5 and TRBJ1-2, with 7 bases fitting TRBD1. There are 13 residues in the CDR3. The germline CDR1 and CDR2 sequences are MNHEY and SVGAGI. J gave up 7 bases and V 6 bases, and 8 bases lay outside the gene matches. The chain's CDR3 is CASRPTGTPGYTF. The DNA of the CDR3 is TGTGCCAGCAGGCCGACAGGGACTCCTGGCTACACCTTC.

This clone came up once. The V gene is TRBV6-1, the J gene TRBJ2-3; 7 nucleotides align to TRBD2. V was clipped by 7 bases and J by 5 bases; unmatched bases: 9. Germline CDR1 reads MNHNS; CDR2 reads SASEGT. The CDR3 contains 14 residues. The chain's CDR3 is CASKGREWIDTQYF. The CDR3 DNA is TGTGCCAGCAAGGGGCGGGAGTGGATAGATACGCAGTATTTT.

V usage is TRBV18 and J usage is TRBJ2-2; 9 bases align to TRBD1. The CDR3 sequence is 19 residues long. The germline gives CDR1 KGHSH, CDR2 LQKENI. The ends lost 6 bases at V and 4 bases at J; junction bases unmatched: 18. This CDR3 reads CASSPSSITGTGITGELFF. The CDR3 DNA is TGTGCCAGCTCCCCTTCCAGCATCACCGGGACAGGGATCACCGGGGAGCTGTTTTTT.

The CDR3, as DNA: TGTGCCAGCAGCGGCCAAGGACTGGGTAAAAATGAGCAGTTCTTC. Protein sequence: CASSGQGLGKNEQFF. The rearrangement uses TRBV9 and TRBJ2-1; a possible D gene is TRBD2 (5 bases). CDR3 length: 15 amino acids. V lost 3 bases and J lost 7, with 17 bases in between. Germline values: CDR1 SGDLS, CDR2 YYNGEE.

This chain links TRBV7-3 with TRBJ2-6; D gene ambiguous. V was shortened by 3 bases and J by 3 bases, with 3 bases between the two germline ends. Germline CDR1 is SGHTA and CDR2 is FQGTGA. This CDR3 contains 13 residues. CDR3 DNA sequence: TGTGCCAGCAGCTTCTTTGGGGCCAACGTCCTGACTTTC. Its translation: CASSFFGANVLTF.